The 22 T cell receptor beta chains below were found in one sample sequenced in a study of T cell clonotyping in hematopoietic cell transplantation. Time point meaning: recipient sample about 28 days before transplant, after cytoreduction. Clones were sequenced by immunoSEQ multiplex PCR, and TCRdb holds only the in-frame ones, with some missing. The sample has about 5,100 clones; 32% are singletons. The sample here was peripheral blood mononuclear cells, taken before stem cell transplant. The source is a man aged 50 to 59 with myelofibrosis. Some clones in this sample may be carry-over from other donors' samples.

The CDR3 DNA reads as TGTGCCAGCTTTTTTGATGAGGGAGGCGAGCAGTACTTC. Amino acids: CASFFDEGGEQYF. The rearrangement joins TRBV25-1 to TRBJ2-7, with a tentative D call TRBD2 (6 bases). The CDR3 totals 13 residues. Germline V gene sequence: CDR1 MGHDK, CDR2 SYGVNS. V was clipped by 8 bases and J by 6 bases, with 17 bases between them.

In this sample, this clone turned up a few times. Here the CDR3 reads CASSSHLAGVSYEQYF. In DNA form, the CDR3 reads TGTGCCAGCAGTTCCCACCTAGCGGGGGTTTCCTACGAGCAGTACTTC. V usage is TRBV6-6 and J usage is TRBJ2-7, with 10 bases aligning to TRBD2. Germline V gene sequence: CDR1 MNHNY, CDR2 SVGAGI (reference sequence). This CDR3 region has 16 residues. J lost 1 base, V lost 4 bases, and 7 bases had no gene match.

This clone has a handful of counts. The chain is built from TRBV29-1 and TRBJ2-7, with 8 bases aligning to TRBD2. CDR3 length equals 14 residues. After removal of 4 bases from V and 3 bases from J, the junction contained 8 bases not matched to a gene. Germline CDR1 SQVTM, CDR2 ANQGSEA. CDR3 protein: CSVGGRGGYYEQYF. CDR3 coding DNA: TGCAGCGTTGGCGGTCGGGGGGGATACTACGAGCAGTACTTC.

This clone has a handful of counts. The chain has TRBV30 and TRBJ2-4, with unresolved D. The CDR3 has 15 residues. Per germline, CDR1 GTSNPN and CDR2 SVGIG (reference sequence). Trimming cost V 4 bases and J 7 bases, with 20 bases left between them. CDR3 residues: CAWTSPLRDGNIQYF. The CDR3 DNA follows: TGTGCCTGGACCTCCCCCCTACGCGACGGGAACATTCAGTACTTC.

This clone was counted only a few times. In DNA, the CDR3 is TGCAGCGTAGTCAGGGACTTCCAAGAGACCCAGTACTTC. Translating gives CSVVRDFQETQYF. The chain has TRBV29-1 and TRBJ2-5; possible D gene TRBD2, 6 bases. The germline V and J ends were trimmed by 6 bases and 1 base, with 12 bases remaining between them. CDR3 length: 13 amino acids. Germline V gives CDR1 SQVTM, CDR2 ANQGSEA.

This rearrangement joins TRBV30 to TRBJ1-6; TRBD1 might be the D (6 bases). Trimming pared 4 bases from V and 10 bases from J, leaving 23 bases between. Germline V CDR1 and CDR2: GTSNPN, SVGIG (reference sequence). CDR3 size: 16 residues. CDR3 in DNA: TGTGCCTGGACCCCTCGCGAGGGGGTTCTTGGGTCACCCCTCCACTTT. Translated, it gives CAWTPREGVLGSPLHF.

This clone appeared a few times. The CDR3 spells CAWSVINYGYTF. CDR3 bases: TGTGCCTGGAGTGTAATTAACTATGGCTACACCTTC. The chain employs TRBV30 and TRBJ1-2; no reliable D call. The germline CDR1 and CDR2 sequences are GTSNPN and SVGIG (reference sequence). Trimming stripped 0 bases from V and 1 base from J, with 3 bases between. The length of the CDR3 is 12 residues.

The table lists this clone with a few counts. The CDR3 reads CAWSAGQRPLSNQPQHF. The CDR3 DNA reads as TGTGCCTGGAGTGCGGGACAGAGGCCTCTGAGCAATCAGCCCCAGCATTTT. The chain recombines TRBV30 with TRBJ1-5; 7 bases are a match to TRBD1. CDR3 length equals 17 residues. Per germline, CDR1 GTSNPN and CDR2 SVGIG (reference sequence). Trimming cost V 1 base and J 1 base; bases outside gene matches: 10.

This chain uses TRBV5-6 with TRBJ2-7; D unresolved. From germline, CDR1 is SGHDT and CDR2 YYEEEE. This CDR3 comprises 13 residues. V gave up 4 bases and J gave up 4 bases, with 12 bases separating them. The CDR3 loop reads CASSPGKRYEQYF. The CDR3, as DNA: TGTGCCAGCAGCCCCGGCAAACGGTACGAGCAGTACTTC.

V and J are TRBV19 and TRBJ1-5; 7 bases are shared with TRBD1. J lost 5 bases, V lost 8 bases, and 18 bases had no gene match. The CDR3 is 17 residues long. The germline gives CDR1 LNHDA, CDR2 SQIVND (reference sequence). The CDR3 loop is CASRPFYTGEPYQPQHF. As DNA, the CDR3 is TGTGCCAGTCGACCATTTTACACAGGGGAACCTTATCAGCCCCAGCATTTT.

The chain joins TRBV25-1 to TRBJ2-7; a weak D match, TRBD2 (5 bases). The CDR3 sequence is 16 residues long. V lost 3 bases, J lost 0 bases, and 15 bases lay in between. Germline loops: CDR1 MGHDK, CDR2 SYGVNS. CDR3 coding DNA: TGTGCCAGCAGTGATGCCCGGCGGGCCTCCTCCTACGAGCAGTACTTC. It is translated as CASSDARRASSYEQYF.

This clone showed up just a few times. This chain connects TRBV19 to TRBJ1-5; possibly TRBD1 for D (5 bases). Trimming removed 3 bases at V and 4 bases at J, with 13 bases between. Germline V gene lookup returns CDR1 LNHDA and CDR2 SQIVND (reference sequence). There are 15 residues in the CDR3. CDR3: CASSIGGAPNQPQHF. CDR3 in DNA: TGTGCCAGTAGTATCGGAGGGGCCCCAAATCAGCCCCAGCATTTT.

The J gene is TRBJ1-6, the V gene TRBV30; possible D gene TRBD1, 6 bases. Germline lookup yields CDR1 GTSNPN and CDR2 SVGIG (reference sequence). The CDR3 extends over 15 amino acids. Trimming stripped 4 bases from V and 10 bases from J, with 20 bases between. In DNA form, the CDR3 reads TGTGCCTGGACCCTTAGTACCTCCCAGGGGTCACCCCTCCACTTT. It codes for CAWTLSTSQGSPLHF.

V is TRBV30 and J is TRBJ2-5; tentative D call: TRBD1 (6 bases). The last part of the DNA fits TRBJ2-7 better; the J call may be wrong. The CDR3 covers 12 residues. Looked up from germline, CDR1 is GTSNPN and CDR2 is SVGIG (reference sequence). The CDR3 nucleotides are TGTGCCTGGAACAGGGAATGGTACGAGCAGTACTTC. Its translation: CAWNREWYEQYF.

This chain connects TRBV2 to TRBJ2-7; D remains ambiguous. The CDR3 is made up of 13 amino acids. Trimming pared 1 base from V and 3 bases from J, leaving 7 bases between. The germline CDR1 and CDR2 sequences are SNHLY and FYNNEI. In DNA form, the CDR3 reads TGTGCCAGCAGTGAAGACAGAGACTACGAGCAGTACTTC. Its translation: CASSEDRDYEQYF.

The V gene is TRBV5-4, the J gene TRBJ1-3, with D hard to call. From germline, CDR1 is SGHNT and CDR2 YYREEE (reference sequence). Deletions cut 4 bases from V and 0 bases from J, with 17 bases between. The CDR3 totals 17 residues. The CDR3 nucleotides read TGTGCCAGCAGCCCAGACCCCGGACGGAGCTCTGGAAACACCATATATTTT. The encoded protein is CASSPDPGRSSGNTIYF.

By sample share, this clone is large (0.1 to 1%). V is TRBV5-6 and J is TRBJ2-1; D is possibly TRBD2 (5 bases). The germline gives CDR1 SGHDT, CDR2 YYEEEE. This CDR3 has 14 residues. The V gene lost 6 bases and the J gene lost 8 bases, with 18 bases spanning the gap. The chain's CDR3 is CASNPWGERDEQFF. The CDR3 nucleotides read TGTGCCAGCAACCCCTGGGGAGAGCGAGATGAGCAGTTCTTC.

Here the CDR3 reads CAWSPPVFHTEAFF. CDR3 nucleotide sequence: TGTGCCTGGAGCCCACCCGTGTTCCACACTGAAGCTTTCTTT. This rearrangement joins TRBV30 to TRBJ1-1; D is unresolved. In germline, CDR1 is GTSNPN, CDR2 SVGIG (reference sequence). CDR3 length equals 14 residues. V was clipped by 3 bases and J by 3 bases, with 14 bases between them. Based on the CDR3 plus reference TRBV30 and TRBJ1-1, the full variable domain is SQTIHQWPATLVQPVGSPLSLECTVEGTSNPNLYWYRQAAGRGLQLLFYSVGIGQISSEVPQNLSASRPQDRQFILSSKKLLLSDSGFYLCAWSPPVFHTEAFFGQGTRLTVV.

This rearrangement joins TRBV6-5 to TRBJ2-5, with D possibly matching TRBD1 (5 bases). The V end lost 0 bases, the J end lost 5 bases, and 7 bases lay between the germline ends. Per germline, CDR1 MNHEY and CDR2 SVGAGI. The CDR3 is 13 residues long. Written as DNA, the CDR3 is TGTGCCAGCAGTTACTCACGACAGGAGACCCAGTACTTC. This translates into CASSYSRQETQYF.

The CDR3 sequence: CASRPGHDNQPQHF. CDR3 nucleotides: TGTGCCAGCAGACCGGGACACGATAATCAGCCCCAGCATTTT. The rearrangement uses TRBV25-1 and TRBJ1-5, with a possible D match to TRBD1 (6 bases). V was clipped by 6 bases and J by 4 bases, with 13 bases between them. Germline assignment: CDR1 MGHDK and CDR2 SYGVNS. The CDR3 is 14 residues long.

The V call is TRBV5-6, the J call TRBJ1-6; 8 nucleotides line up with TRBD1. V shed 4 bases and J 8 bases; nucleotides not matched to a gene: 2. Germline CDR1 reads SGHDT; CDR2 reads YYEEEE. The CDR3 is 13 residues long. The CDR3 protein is CASSTTGDSPLHF. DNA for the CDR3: TGTGCCAGCAGCACGACAGGGGATTCACCCCTCCACTTT.

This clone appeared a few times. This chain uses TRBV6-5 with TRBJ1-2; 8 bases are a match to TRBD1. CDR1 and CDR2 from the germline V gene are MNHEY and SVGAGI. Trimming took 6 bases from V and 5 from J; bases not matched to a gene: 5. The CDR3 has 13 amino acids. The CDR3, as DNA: TGTGCCAGCAGACCCGACAGGGGATATGGCTACACCTTC. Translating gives CASRPDRGYGYTF.